A single T cell receptor beta chain is shown here with its context. This entry comes from a study of blood T cell repertoires in COVID-19. Per the original methods: Estimated nucleated cell counts came from reference gene primer amplification. The protocol was immunoSEQ multiplex PCR, while the TCRdb copy is restricted to in-frame clones and leaves out a portion. Clonal size and the V and J genes are those of that table, whereas D and trimming came from the DNA. The repertoire holds 150,000 to 200,000 clones, with around 67% as singletons. The CDR3 runs 15 residues. CDR1 and CDR2 (germline): SGHDT, YYEEEE. The germline V and J ends were trimmed by 5 bases and 1 base, with 10 bases remaining between them.

This clonotype originated in a woman of 80 years or more with acute or convalescent COVID-19. Sequencing input: peripheral blood. The gene calls are TRBV5-6 and TRBJ2-6; perhaps TRBD1 as D (6 bases). In DNA, the CDR3 is TGTGCCAGCAGTTTTGACAGGTCTGGGGCCAACGTCCTGACTTTC. Encoded protein: CASSFDRSGANVLTF.